The rows below give T cell receptor beta chains drawn from one sample of a study of CD8 T cells in Susac syndrome. Via MiXCR, TCRdb re-called the immunoSEQ multiplex PCR reads, giving one row per CDR3 protein. This sample has roughly 88,000 distinct CDR3 sequences, with 95% to 97% found just once. The sequenced sample was CD8+ T cells from PBMCs. Receptors were obtained from a human donor with Susac syndrome. Both conserved end residues are part of each CDR3. Each record gives: clone size, CDR3 length, D gene, V gene, J gene, CDR3 DNA, CDR3 protein. D genes are given only for firm matches. The listing skips clone size in some rows; elsewhere it reads once, few, many or a size class.

>-|14|-|TRBV27|TRBJ2-6
TGTGCCAGCAGTCCTTCGTTCGGGGCCAACGTCCTGACTTTC
CASSPSFGANVLTF
>-|12|-|TRBV7-8|TRBJ1-2
TGTGCCAGCAGCTTAGGGGATGGAGGCTACACCTTC
CASSLGDGGYTF
>-|14|-|TRBV6-2/TRBV6-3|TRBJ1-2
TGTGCCAGCAGTTACTGGTCAGCCAAGGGAGGCTACACCTTC
CASSYWSAKGGYTF
>-|17|TRBD2|TRBV5-4|TRBJ2-1
TGTGCCAGCAGCGCCCGGCGGCGGGAGGGCTTCTTGAATGAGCAGTTCTTC
CASSARRREGFLNEQFF
>-|15|-|TRBV15|TRBJ2-5
TGTGCCACCAGCCGGGTCGGTGCGGTCCAAGAGACCCAGTACTTC
CATSRVGAVQETQYF
>-|14|-|TRBV5-4|TRBJ2-1
TGTGCCAGCAGCTCCCGTGACAGCGGCAATGAGCAGTTCTTC
CASSSRDSGNEQFF
>-|11|-|TRBV28|TRBJ1-4
TGTGCCAGCAGTTTATCTGAAAAACTGTTTTTT
CASSLSEKLFF
>-|16|-|TRBV16|TRBJ2-7
TGTGCCAGCAGCCAATCAGGGACCTCCCTTGGCTACGAGCAGTACTTC
CASSQSGTSLGYEQYF
>-|13|-|TRBV9|TRBJ1-1
TGTGCCAGCAGCGTAGATAGCAACACTGAAGCTTTCTTT
CASSVDSNTEAFF
>-|15|TRBD2|TRBV20-1|TRBJ2-1
TGCAGTGCTAGAGATATTGTAGCGGGAGAGCGGGAGCAGTTCTTC
CSARDIVAGEREQFF
>-|15|TRBD2|TRBV19|TRBJ2-7
TGTGCCAGTAGCCTAGATAGCGGGAGTTATACCGAGCAGTACTTC
CASSLDSGSYTEQYF
>-|14|-|TRBV5-1|TRBJ2-1
TGCGCCAGCAGCTGGGGGGTCTCGGCGGGAGAGCAGTTCTTC
CASSWGVSAGEQFF
>-|11|-|TRBV20-1|TRBJ1-1
TGCAGTGCTAGGGGACTTCCTGAAGCTTTCTTT
CSARGLPEAFF
>-|14|-|TRBV9|TRBJ1-5
TGTGCCAGCAGCGAACGGGCCAGCAATCAGCCCCAGCATTTT
CASSERASNQPQHF
>-|10|-|TRBV20-1|TRBJ1-1
TGCAGTGCTAGAGACCCTGGGGCTTTCTTT
CSARDPGAFF
>-|17|-|TRBV3-1|TRBJ2-2
TGTGCCAGCAGCCAATTGAGTCTGGGGGAGAACACCGGGGAGCTGTTTTTT
CASSQLSLGENTGELFF
>-|13|-|TRBV12-3/TRBV12-4|TRBJ2-1
TGTGCCACTTCGTATACCCCCTACAATGAGCAGTTCTTC
CATSYTPYNEQFF
>once|15|TRBD1|TRBV20-1|TRBJ2-7
TGCAGTGCTAGTTCGGACAGGGGGATTTCCTACGAGCAGTACTTC
CSASSDRGISYEQYF